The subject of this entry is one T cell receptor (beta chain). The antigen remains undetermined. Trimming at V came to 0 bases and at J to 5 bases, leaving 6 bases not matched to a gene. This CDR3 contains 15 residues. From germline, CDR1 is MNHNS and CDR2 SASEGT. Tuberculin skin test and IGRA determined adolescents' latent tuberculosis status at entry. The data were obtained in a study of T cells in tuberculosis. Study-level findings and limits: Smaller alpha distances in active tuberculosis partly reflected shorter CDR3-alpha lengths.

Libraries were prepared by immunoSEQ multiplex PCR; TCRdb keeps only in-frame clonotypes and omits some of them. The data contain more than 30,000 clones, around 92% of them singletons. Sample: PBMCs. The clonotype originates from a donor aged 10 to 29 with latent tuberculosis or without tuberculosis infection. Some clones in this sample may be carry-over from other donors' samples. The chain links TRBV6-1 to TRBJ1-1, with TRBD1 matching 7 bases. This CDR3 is CASSEAERGRTEAFF. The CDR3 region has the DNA TGTGCCAGCAGTGAAGCGGAAAGGGGGCGAACTGAAGCTTTCTTT.